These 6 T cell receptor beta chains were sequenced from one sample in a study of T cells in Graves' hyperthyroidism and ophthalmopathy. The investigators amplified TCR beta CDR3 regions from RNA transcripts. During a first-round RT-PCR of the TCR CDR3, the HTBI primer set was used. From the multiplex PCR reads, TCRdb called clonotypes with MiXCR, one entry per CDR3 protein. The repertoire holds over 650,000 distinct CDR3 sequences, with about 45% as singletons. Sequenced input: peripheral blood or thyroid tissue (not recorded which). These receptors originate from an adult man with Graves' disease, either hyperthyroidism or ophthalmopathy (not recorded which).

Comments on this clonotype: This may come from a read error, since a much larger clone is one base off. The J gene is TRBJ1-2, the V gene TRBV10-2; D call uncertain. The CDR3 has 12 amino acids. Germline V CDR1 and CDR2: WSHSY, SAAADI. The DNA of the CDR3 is TGCGCCAGCAGTGGTGCCGTATATGGCTGCACCTTC. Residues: CASSGAVYGCTF.

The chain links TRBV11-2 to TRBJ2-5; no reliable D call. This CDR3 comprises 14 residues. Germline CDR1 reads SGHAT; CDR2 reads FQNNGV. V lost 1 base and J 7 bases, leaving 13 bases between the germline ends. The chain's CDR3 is CASSLGQGFGTQYF. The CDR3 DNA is TGTGCCAGCAGCTTAGGACAAGGGTTTGGGACCCAGTACTTC. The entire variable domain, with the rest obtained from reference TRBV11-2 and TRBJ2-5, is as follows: EAGVAQSPRYKIIEKRQSVAFWCNPISGHATLYWYQQILGQGPKLLIQFQNNGVVDDSQLPKDRFSAERLKGVDSTLKIQPAKLEDSAVYLCASSLGQGFGTQYFGPGTRLLVL.

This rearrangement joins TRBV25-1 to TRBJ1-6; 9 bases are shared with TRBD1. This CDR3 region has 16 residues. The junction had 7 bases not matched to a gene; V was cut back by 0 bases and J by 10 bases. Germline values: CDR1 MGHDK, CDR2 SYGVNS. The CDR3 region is CASSEYVTGGESPLHF. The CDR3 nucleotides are TGTGCCAGCAGTGAATATGTGACAGGGGGAGAATCACCCCTCCACTTT.

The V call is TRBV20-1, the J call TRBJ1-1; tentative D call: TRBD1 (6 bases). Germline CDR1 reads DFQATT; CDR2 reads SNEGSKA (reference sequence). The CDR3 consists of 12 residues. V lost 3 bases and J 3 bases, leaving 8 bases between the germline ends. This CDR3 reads CSASQGYTEAFF. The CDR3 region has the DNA TGCAGTGCTAGTCAGGGGTACACTGAAGCTTTCTTT.

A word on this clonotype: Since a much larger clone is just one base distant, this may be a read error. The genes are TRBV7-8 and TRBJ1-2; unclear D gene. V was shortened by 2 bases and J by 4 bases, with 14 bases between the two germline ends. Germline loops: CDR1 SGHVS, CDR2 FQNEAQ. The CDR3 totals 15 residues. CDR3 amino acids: CASSLRPGGSYGYTF. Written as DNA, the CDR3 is TGTGCCAGCAGCTTAAGGCCGGGCGGTAGCTATGGCTACACCTTC.

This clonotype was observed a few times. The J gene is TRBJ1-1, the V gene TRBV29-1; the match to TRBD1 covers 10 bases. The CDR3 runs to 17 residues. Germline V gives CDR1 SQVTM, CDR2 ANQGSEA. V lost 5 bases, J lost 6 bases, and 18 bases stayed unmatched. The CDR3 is CSVTNRDRGWRGAEAFF. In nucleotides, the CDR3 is TGCAGCGTTACAAATCGGGACAGGGGTTGGCGAGGGGCTGAAGCTTTCTTT.